These 25 T cell receptor beta chains came from one sample sequenced in a study of CD8+ T cells in alopecia areata. Sequencing used cDNA as its template, made by extracting RNA and reverse transcribing it. This table comes from immunoSEQ multiplex PCR, and its TCRdb copy is limited to in-frame clones, with some not included. The table has 130,000 to 150,000 clones, 82% seen once; the top ten hold 25%. Treatment specified: oral pan-JAK inhibitor, 5-10 mg twice daily. The sample consisted of CD8+ T cells sorted from blood, taken at week 4, from a patient treated with tofacitinib. The receptors were gathered from a human donor with alopecia areata.

J is TRBJ2-7 and V is TRBV4-2; 8 nucleotides agree with TRBD2. V dropped 4 bases and J dropped 4; count of bases not matched to a gene: 6. The CDR3 loop spans 14 amino acids. Germline CDR1 reads LGHNA; CDR2 reads YNFKEQ. CDR3 coding DNA: TGTGCCAGCAGCCCATTAACTAGCGGATACGAGCAGTACTTC. Translated, it gives CASSPLTSGYEQYF.

The chain couples TRBV29-1 to TRBJ2-7; 7 bases match TRBD2. CDR1 is SQVTM and CDR2 is ANQGSEA in the germline V gene. V was clipped by 4 bases and J by 3 bases; unmatched bases: 6. This CDR3 is built from 13 residues. DNA for the CDR3: TGCAGCGTTGGGGAGGGCTGGGGCTACGAGCAGTACTTC. Protein sequence: CSVGEGWGYEQYF.

Here the CDR3 reads CASSARTGSPYNEQFF. In nucleotides, the CDR3 is TGTGCCAGCAGTGCTCGGACAGGGAGTCCGTACAATGAGCAGTTCTTC. V usage is TRBV2 and J usage is TRBJ2-1; TRBD1 matches at 8 bases. The CDR3 consists of 16 residues. Trimming at V came to 4 bases and at J to 4 bases, leaving 9 bases not matched to a gene. From germline, CDR1 is SNHLY and CDR2 FYNNEI.

This clone was seen once. The chain joins TRBV6-5 to TRBJ2-5, with D possibly TRBD1 on 5 matching bases. The CDR3 length is 13 residues. V gave up 7 bases and J gave up 5 bases, with 14 bases separating them. Germline CDR1 MNHEY, CDR2 SVGAGI. CDR3 nucleotides: TGTGCCAGCAAGCTAAACAGGCAGGAGACCCAGTACTTC. This sequence encodes CASKLNRQETQYF.

The rearrangement joins TRBV19 to TRBJ2-1; a weak D match, TRBD1 (6 bases). The germline V gene encodes CDR1 LNHDA and CDR2 SQIVND (reference sequence). Trimming shortened V by 4 bases and J by 9 bases, and 10 bases separated the two germline ends. The CDR3 is 12 amino acids. DNA for the CDR3: TGTGCCAGTAGTACAGGGGATCGTGAGCAGTTCTTC. Encoded protein: CASSTGDREQFF. The whole variable domain, remainder taken from reference TRBV19 and TRBJ2-1, is DGGITQSPKYLFRKEGQNVTLSCEQNLNHDAMYWYRQDPGQGLRLIYYSQIVNDFQKGDIAEGYSVSREKKESFPLTVTSAQKNPTAFYLCASSTGDREQFFGPGTRLTVL.

The rearrangement uses TRBV27 and TRBJ1-1; TRBD1 matches 7 bases. With 4 bases clipped from V and 3 bases from J, the junction kept 8 bases outside the gene matches. The CDR3 runs 15 residues. CDR1 is MNHEY, CDR2 SMNVEV, per germline (reference sequence). The CDR3 sequence: CASSSFPTGDTEAFF. The CDR3 DNA reads as TGTGCCAGCAGTTCTTTCCCTACAGGGGACACTGAAGCTTTCTTT.

The rearrangement links TRBV4-3 to TRBJ1-6; TRBD1 matches 7 bases. V was clipped by 4 bases and J by 11 bases; unmatched bases: 14. CDR3 length equals 16 residues. CDR1 is LGHNA and CDR2 is YSLEER in the germline V gene. CDR3 nucleotides: TGCGCCAGCAGCCTAGGGACAGCCGTGCGCGCGACACCCCTCCACTTT. Translation: CASSLGTAVRATPLHF.

The J gene is TRBJ2-3, the V gene TRBV7-8, with no clear D. CDR3 size: 12 residues. Trimming shortened V by 5 bases and J by 6 bases, and 9 bases separated the two germline ends. Germline CDR1 is SGHVS and CDR2 is FQNEAQ. Here the CDR3 reads CASSPEADTQYF. The DNA of the CDR3 is TGTGCCAGCAGCCCCGAAGCGGATACGCAGTATTTT.

The chain's CDR3 is CASRQTGNTEAFF. CDR3 DNA: TGTGCCAGCAGGCAGACAGGGAACACTGAAGCTTTCTTT. The rearrangement uses TRBV5-6 and TRBJ1-1, with D tentatively TRBD1 (6 bases). The germline V and J ends were trimmed by 5 bases and 1 base, with 9 bases remaining between them. The CDR3 sequence is 13 residues long. Germline CDR1 reads SGHDT; CDR2 reads YYEEEE.

V is TRBV6-5 and J is TRBJ2-3, with D unresolved. V lost 6 bases, J lost 1 base, and 8 bases lay in between. The germline V gene encodes CDR1 MNHEY and CDR2 SVGAGI. This CDR3 region has 13 residues. The CDR3 nucleotides are TGTGCCAGCAGGCGACTGGGCACAGATACGCAGTATTTT. Its protein is CASRRLGTDTQYF.

The J gene is TRBJ2-1, the V gene TRBV19; D unresolved. Germline V gives CDR1 LNHDA, CDR2 SQIVND (reference sequence). This CDR3 spans 14 amino acids. V gave up 5 bases and J gave up 7 bases, with 15 bases separating them. The chain's CDR3 is CASSLLSSWNEQFF. Here the CDR3 DNA reads TGTGCCAGTAGTTTACTTTCCAGTTGGAATGAGCAGTTCTTC. Filled out from reference TRBV19 and TRBJ2-1, the complete variable domain reads DGGITQSPKYLFRKEGQNVTLSCEQNLNHDAMYWYRQDPGQGLRLIYYSQIVNDFQKGDIAEGYSVSREKKESFPLTVTSAQKNPTAFYLCASSLLSSWNEQFFGPGTRLTVL.

The chain joins TRBV9 to TRBJ2-7; a possible D gene is TRBD1 (5 bases). The CDR3 loop spans 14 amino acids. Per the germline V gene, CDR1 is SGDLS and CDR2 is YYNGEE. The ends were cut back, 4 bases at V and 0 bases at J, with 11 bases in the middle. CDR3: CASSPDSFSYEQYF. The CDR3 bases are TGTGCCAGCAGCCCCGACAGTTTCTCCTACGAGCAGTACTTC.

The chain employs TRBV9 and TRBJ2-5, with 8 bases identical to TRBD2. With V trimmed by 3 bases and J by 2 bases, 12 bases remained unmatched. The CDR3 extends over 17 amino acids. Germline V lookup: CDR1 SGDLS, CDR2 YYNGEE. CDR3 DNA sequence: TGTGCCAGCAGCGGGGCAACCGGGACTAGACTTCAAGAGACCCAGTACTTC. Encoded protein: CASSGATGTRLQETQYF.

The chain uses TRBV28 and TRBJ1-5; 8 bases line up with TRBD1. Looked up from germline, CDR1 is MDHEN and CDR2 is SYDVKM. Trimming at V came to 2 bases and at J to 0 bases, leaving 12 bases not matched to a gene. This CDR3 comprises 19 residues. The CDR3 DNA reads TGTGCCAGCAGTTTAGACACAGGGGGGTTCTACTATAGCAATCAGCCCCAGCATTTT. This translates into CASSLDTGGFYYSNQPQHF.

This chain connects TRBV4-1 to TRBJ2-7; a weak D match, TRBD2 (6 bases). The germline V gene encodes CDR1 MGHRA and CDR2 YSYEKL. CDR3 size: 14 residues. The V end was cut by 4 bases, the J end by 4 bases, with 14 bases between. The CDR3 sequence is CASSRGTEWYEQYF. The CDR3 nucleotides read TGCGCCAGCAGCCGCGGGACGGAATGGTACGAGCAGTACTTC.

The rearrangement links TRBV2 to TRBJ2-7, with TRBD1 matching 7 bases. CDR3 length: 15 amino acids. Germline loops: CDR1 SNHLY, CDR2 FYNNEI. V trimming: 5 bases; J trimming: 6 bases; junction bases outside the gene matches: 13. CDR3 in amino acids: CASSYCRDSFCEQYF. CDR3 in DNA: TGTGCCAGCAGTTATTGCCGGGACAGTTTTTGCGAGCAGTACTTC.

The rearrangement uses TRBV11-2 and TRBJ2-5; no clear D. CDR1 and CDR2 (germline): SGHAT, FQNNGV. The CDR3 is made up of 13 amino acids. Trimming stripped 0 bases from V and 13 bases from J, with 15 bases between. CDR3 bases: TGTGCCAGCAGCTTAGAATCCTCCAGCCTGGTGTACTTC. Amino acid sequence: CASSLESSSLVYF.

The chain links TRBV2 to TRBJ1-2, with D maybe TRBD1 (6 bases). Germline V CDR1 and CDR2: SNHLY, FYNNEI. The CDR3 consists of 13 residues. V was shortened by 2 bases and J by 5 bases, with 9 bases between the two germline ends. The CDR3 sequence is CASSENRVYGYTF. The CDR3 DNA reads TGTGCCAGCAGTGAAAACAGGGTGTATGGCTACACCTTC. The full variable domain, its missing parts supplied by reference TRBV2 and TRBJ1-2, is EPEVTQTPSHQVTQMGQEVILRCVPISNHLYFYWYRQILGQKVEFLVSFYNNEISEKSEIFDDQFSVERPDGSNFTLKIRSTKLEDSAMYFCASSENRVYGYTFGSGTRLTVV.

The J gene is TRBJ2-1, the V gene TRBV27; D call uncertain. V dropped 5 bases and J dropped 0 bases, with 8 bases sitting between them. This CDR3 is built from 14 residues. Germline V CDR1 and CDR2: MNHEY, SMNVEV (reference sequence). As DNA, the CDR3 is TGTGCCAGCAGTCAGGAGAGCTCCTACAATGAGCAGTTCTTC. Translated, it gives CASSQESSYNEQFF.

The chain carries TRBV7-9 and TRBJ2-7; tentatively, D is TRBD1 (5 bases). Trimming stripped 4 bases from V and 6 bases from J, with 10 bases between. The CDR3 covers 12 residues. Germline V gene data show CDR1 as SEHNR and CDR2 as FQNEAQ (reference sequence). The CDR3 DNA follows: TGTGCCAGCAGCTCGACAGTCCTCGAGCAGTACTTC. Encoded protein: CASSSTVLEQYF.

This chain uses TRBV30 with TRBJ2-7; perhaps TRBD1 as D (5 bases). The CDR3 is made up of 12 amino acids. Trimming stripped 4 bases from V and 5 bases from J, with 12 bases between. Germline values: CDR1 GTSNPN, CDR2 SVGIG (reference sequence). The DNA for the CDR3 is TGTGCCTGGAACCAGGGTCTCCACGAGCAGTACTTC. Amino acids: CAWNQGLHEQYF.

V and J are TRBV4-1 and TRBJ1-3; perhaps TRBD1 as D (5 bases). Germline V lookup: CDR1 MGHRA, CDR2 YSYEKL. Between the trimmed V and J ends, which lost 3 bases and 3 bases, there was a span of 6 bases. The CDR3 loop spans 13 amino acids. CDR3 coding DNA: TGCGCCAGCAGCCACACAGGTGGAAACACCATATATTTT. It codes for CASSHTGGNTIYF.

The chain carries TRBV10-3 and TRBJ1-5; TRBD1 agrees at 8 bases. There are 14 residues in the CDR3. Germline V gene sequence: CDR1 ENHRY, CDR2 SYGVKD. The J segment lost 3 bases and the V segment lost 11 bases, leaving 9 bases of the junction unmatched. In nucleotides, the CDR3 is TGTGCCGCCGATTGGACAGGGAACAATCAGCCCCAGCATTTT. Translation: CAADWTGNNQPQHF.

The count of this clone is one. The chain has TRBV15 and TRBJ2-2; D tentatively reads TRBD1 or TRBD2 (5 bases each). Trimming pared 4 bases from V and 6 bases from J, leaving 12 bases between. CDR3 length: 14 residues. Per germline, CDR1 LNHNV and CDR2 YYDKDF (reference sequence). Here the CDR3 DNA reads TGTGCCACCAGCATCGGGCAGGGAGCCGGGGAGCTGTTTTTT. Translation gives CATSIGQGAGELFF.

This clone was found a few times. The CDR3 bases are TGCGCCAGCAGCCAAGATCCGGGTCCCGCTGCCTACGAGCAGTACTTC. It is translated as CASSQDPGPAAYEQYF. The chain recombines TRBV4-3 with TRBJ2-7; D not resolved. Deletions cut 0 bases from V and 2 bases from J, with 14 bases between. CDR3 size: 16 residues. The germline CDR1 and CDR2 sequences are LGHNA and YSLEER.